A single sample is the source of the 9 T cell receptor beta chains below, sequenced in a study of post-analysis software for immune sequencing data. These receptors' antigens are unknown. The authors incorporated unique molecular identifiers into the TCR beta cDNA libraries. One entry per CDR3 protein, called by TCRdb with MiXCR from the PCR reads. The sample lists about 820,000 distinct CDR3 sequences, about 50% occurring once. Study observations and caveats: Compared with controls, patients had more of roughly 5 TRBV segments, including TRBV5-6, TRBV5-1 and TRBV20-1.

Sequencing was done on a sample of blood. The receptors were gathered from a girl between 10 and 17 years old with multiple sclerosis.

The chain employs TRBV29-1 and TRBJ2-1; D may be TRBD1 (6 bases). Looked up from germline, CDR1 is SQVTM and CDR2 is ANQGSEA. Trimming took off 7 bases at V and 4 bases at J, with 17 bases between the two ends. The CDR3 totals 14 residues. CDR3 amino acids: CSATTGSGYNEQFF. The DNA of the CDR3 is TGCAGCGCAACCACAGGGTCGGGTTACAATGAGCAGTTCTTC.

V and J are TRBV29-1 and TRBJ1-2; D is perhaps TRBD1 (5 bases). The CDR3 totals 12 residues. The germline V and J ends were trimmed by 7 bases and 0 bases, with 9 bases remaining between them. The germline CDR1 and CDR2 sequences are SQVTM and ANQGSEA. The CDR3 nucleotides read TGCAGCGCGGGGCTAGCTAACTATGGCTACACCTTC. Translating gives CSAGLANYGYTF.

The gene calls are TRBV7-8 and TRBJ2-7, with unresolved D. This CDR3 is 11 amino acids long. Germline V CDR1 and CDR2: SGHVS, FQNEAQ. V shed 3 bases and J shed 6 bases, with 6 bases lying between them. Here the CDR3 reads CASSFITEQYF. As DNA, the CDR3 is TGTGCCAGCAGCTTCATCACCGAGCAGTACTTC.

This sequence joins TRBV20-1 and TRBJ2-7; no firm D call. CDR3 length equals 12 residues. Looked up from germline, CDR1 is DFQATT and CDR2 is SNEGSKA (reference sequence). The V end was cut by 3 bases, the J end by 6 bases, with 12 bases between. The chain's CDR3 is CSARGRAREQYF. DNA of the CDR3: TGCAGTGCTAGGGGTCGGGCGCGCGAGCAGTACTTC.

This rearrangement joins TRBV4-1 to TRBJ2-7; D not resolved. The germline gives CDR1 MGHRA, CDR2 YSYEKL. V lost 1 base and J 2 bases, leaving 12 bases between the germline ends. This CDR3 spans 15 amino acids. Here the CDR3 reads CASSQGPGPAYEQYF. CDR3 nucleotides: TGCGCCAGCAGCCAAGGCCCGGGCCCAGCCTACGAGCAGTACTTC.

The rearrangement joins TRBV7-9 to TRBJ2-1; 11 nucleotides align to TRBD2. The V gene's germline CDR1 is SEHNR and CDR2 FQNEAQ (reference sequence). Trimming cost V 5 bases and J 8 bases; bases outside gene matches: 8. The CDR3 spans 15 residues. The CDR3 coding sequence is TGTGCCAGCAGCCTCGGACTAGCGGGCAGGCATGAGCAGTTCTTC. It is translated as CASSLGLAGRHEQFF.

The chain links TRBV15 to TRBJ2-7, with 8 bases fitting TRBD2. The germline gives CDR1 LNHNV, CDR2 YYDKDF (reference sequence). CDR3 length: 17 residues. The trim removed 1 base at V and 2 bases at J, leaving 10 bases unmatched. The CDR3 spells CATSRVKWAGGTYEQYF. CDR3 nucleotides: TGTGCCACCAGCAGAGTAAAGTGGGCGGGGGGCACCTACGAGCAGTACTTC. The whole variable domain, remainder taken from reference TRBV15 and TRBJ2-7, is DAMVIQNPRYQVTQFGKPVTLSCSQTLNHNVMYWYQQKSSQAPKLLFHYYDKDFNNEADTPDNFQSRRPNTSFCFLDIRSPGLGDTAMYLCATSRVKWAGGTYEQYFGPGTRLTVT.

Only a few counts were recorded for this clonotype. V and J are TRBV29-1 and TRBJ2-4; 11 positions agree with TRBD1. The DNA end favors TRBJ2-7, so the J call may be wrong. The germline gives CDR1 SQVTM, CDR2 ANQGSEA. The CDR3 has 15 residues. The DNA of the CDR3 is TGCAGCGTGGTAACACTCGGACAGGGGGCGTACGAGCAGTACTTC. Its translation is CSVVTLGQGAYEQYF.

J is TRBJ2-1 and V is TRBV7-9; 9 bases are a match to TRBD1. CDR1 is SEHNR and CDR2 is FQNEAQ in the germline V gene (reference sequence). With 4 bases clipped from V and 8 bases from J, the junction kept 9 bases outside the gene matches. The CDR3 consists of 15 residues. The CDR3 DNA sequence: TGTGCCAGCAGCTCACCACAGGGGGCTCGGGATGAGCAGTTCTTC. Encoded protein: CASSSPQGARDEQFF. Full variable domain (outside the CDR3, taken from reference TRBV7-9 and TRBJ2-1): DTGVSQNPRHKITKRGQNVTFRCDPISEHNRLYWYRQTLGQGPEFLTYFQNEAQLEKSRLLSDRFSAERPKGSFSTLEIQRTEQGDSAMYLCASSSPQGARDEQFFGPGTRLTVL.